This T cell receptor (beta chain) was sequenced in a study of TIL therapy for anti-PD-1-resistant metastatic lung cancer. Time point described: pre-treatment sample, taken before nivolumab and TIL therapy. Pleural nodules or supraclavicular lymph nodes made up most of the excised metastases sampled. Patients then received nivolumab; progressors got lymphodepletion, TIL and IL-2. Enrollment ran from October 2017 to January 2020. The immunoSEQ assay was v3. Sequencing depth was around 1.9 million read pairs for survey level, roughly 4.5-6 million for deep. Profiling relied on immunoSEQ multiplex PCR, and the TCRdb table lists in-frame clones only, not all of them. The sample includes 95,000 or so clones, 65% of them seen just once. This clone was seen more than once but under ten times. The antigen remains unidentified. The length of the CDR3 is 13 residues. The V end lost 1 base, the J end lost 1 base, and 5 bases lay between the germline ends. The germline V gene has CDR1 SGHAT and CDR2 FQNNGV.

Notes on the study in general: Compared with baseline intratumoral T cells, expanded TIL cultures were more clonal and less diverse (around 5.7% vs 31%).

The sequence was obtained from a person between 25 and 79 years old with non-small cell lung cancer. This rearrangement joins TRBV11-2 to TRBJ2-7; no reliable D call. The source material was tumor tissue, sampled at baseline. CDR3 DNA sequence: TGTGCCAGCAGCTTAGCCGGGTCCTACGAGCAGTACTTC. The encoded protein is CASSLAGSYEQYF.